This T cell receptor (beta chain) was sequenced during a study of OX40 agonist ivuxolimab in advanced cancers. Overall study context: The dose-escalation cohort had hepatocellular carcinoma, melanoma, renal cell or head and neck cancer.

Germline assignment: CDR1 MDHEN and CDR2 SYDVKM. The CDR3 length is 13 residues. Between the trimmed V and J ends, which lost 5 bases and 2 bases, there was a span of 9 bases. Only in-frame clones appear in the TCRdb table, and some are missing; sequencing was by immunoSEQ multiplex PCR. Of about 61,000 clones listed, over 80% are singletons. Sequences were derived from CD4+ or CD8+ T cells sorted from blood, sampled in a trial of the OX40 agonist ivuxolimab. The clonotype was recovered from an adult with an advanced solid tumor such as melanoma, head and neck, liver or kidney cancer. The gene calls are TRBV28 and TRBJ2-5, with D tentatively TRBD2 (6 bases). For the CDR3, the DNA is TGTGCCAGCAGTCAAAGCGGGCAAGAGACCCAGTACTTC. It codes for CASSQSGQETQYF.